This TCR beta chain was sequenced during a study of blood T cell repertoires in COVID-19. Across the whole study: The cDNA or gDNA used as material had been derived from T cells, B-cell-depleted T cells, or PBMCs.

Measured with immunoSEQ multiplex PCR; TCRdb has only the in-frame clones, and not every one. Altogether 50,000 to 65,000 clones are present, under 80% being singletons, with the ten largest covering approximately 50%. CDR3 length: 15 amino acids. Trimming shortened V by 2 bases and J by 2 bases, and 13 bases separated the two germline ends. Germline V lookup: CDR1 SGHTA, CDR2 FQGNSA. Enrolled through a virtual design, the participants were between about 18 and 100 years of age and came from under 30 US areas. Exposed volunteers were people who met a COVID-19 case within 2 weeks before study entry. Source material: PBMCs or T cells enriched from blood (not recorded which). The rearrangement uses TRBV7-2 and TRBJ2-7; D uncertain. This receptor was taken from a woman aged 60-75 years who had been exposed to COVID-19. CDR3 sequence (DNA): TGTGCCAGCAGCTTAACGGCGGCCGGTACCTACGAGCAGTACTTC. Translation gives CASSLTAAGTYEQYF.